This T cell receptor (beta chain) appears in the sequencing data of a study of response to subunit inactivated influenza vaccine. Overall study findings and caveats: There was a suggestion from the authors that each seasonal influenza vaccination recruits few new T cells.

A note on this clonotype: Its antigen is currently unknown.

One entry per CDR3 protein results from TCRdb running MiXCR on the RT-PCR reads. The data show about half a million distinct CDR3 sequences, less than 30% seen once. CDR1 MRHNA and CDR2 SNTAGT come from the germline V gene. This CDR3 has 14 amino acids. Trimming cost V 5 bases and J 3 bases, with 13 bases left between them. The rearrangement joins TRBV6-4 to TRBJ1-2, with D possibly matching TRBD1 (5 bases). The source of this sequence is a middle-aged man who received an inactivated influenza vaccine. Sequencing used CD4+ T cells sorted from PBMCs, obtained approximately 5 days after vaccination. CDR3: CASSPGPRDYGYTF. The CDR3 nucleotides are TGTGCCAGCAGTCCGGGACCCAGGGACTATGGCTACACCTTC.